This T cell receptor beta chain is from a study of cytomegalovirus exposure and HLA in healthy donors. CDR3 length equals 12 residues. In germline, CDR1 is MNHEY, CDR2 SMNVEV (reference sequence). V was shortened by 5 bases and J by 9 bases, with 11 bases between the two germline ends. Some clones are missing from TCRdb's copy, which holds only in-frame ones; the method was immunoSEQ multiplex PCR. In the table there are about 49,000 clones, around 94% of which are singletons. The sequencing input was PBMCs. This TCR derives from a woman between 18 and 30 years old in good health and CMV-seropositive. This chain uses TRBV27 with TRBJ1-5, with TRBD1 as a possible D gene (6 bases). The CDR3 DNA reads TGTGCCAGCAGTCCACAGGGTGGGCCCCAGCATTTT. Amino acids: CASSPQGGPQHF.